Sequencing of this T cell receptor beta chain was carried out in a study of response to subunit inactivated influenza vaccine. Study outcomes and limitations: The authors suggested that every seasonal influenza vaccination recruits few new T cells.

TCRdb re-called the RT-PCR reads with MiXCR, one entry per CDR3 protein. The sample shows approximately 530,000 distinct CDR3 sequences, 13% of them seen only once. To note about this clonotype: Its antigen is unidentified.

The material was PBMCs from blood, obtained around seven weeks after vaccination. The clonotype originates from a man between 45 and 60 years old who received an inactivated influenza vaccine.

CDR3 in DNA: TGTGCCAGCAGGGCAGGACAGATCTATGGCTACACCTTC. Its protein is CASRAGQIYGYTF. This chain joins TRBV11-2 and TRBJ1-2; the D gene is possibly TRBD1 (6 bases). This CDR3 has 13 amino acids. Trimming shortened V by 6 bases and J by 4 bases, and 12 bases separated the two germline ends. Germline CDR1 is SGHAT and CDR2 is FQNNGV. The variable domain in full, with the rest retrieved from reference TRBV11-2 and TRBJ1-2, is EAGVAQSPRYKIIEKRQSVAFWCNPISGHATLYWYQQILGQGPKLLIQFQNNGVVDDSQLPKDRFSAERLKGVDSTLKIQPAKLEDSAVYLCASRAGQIYGYTFGSGTRLTVV.